One and the same sample provided the 12 T cell receptor beta chains below, sequenced in a study of cytomegalovirus exposure and HLA in healthy donors. Researchers ran the PCR with 60 Vbeta and 13 Jbeta primers. The repertoire was sequenced with immunoSEQ multiplex PCR; TCRdb's copy has only in-frame clones and lacks some. The table has under 70,000 clones, 60% to 85% seen once. Material: PBMCs. These receptors were collected from a male donor in good health and CMV-seropositive.

The chain uses TRBV27 and TRBJ2-7, with 8 positions matching TRBD2. This CDR3 has 16 residues. Looked up from germline, CDR1 is MNHEY and CDR2 is SMNVEV (reference sequence). V lost 3 bases, J lost 5 bases, and 12 bases stayed unmatched. The CDR3 protein is CASSFRPAGGIDEQYF. The CDR3 DNA reads as TGTGCCAGCAGTTTCCGTCCCGCGGGGGGAATTGACGAGCAGTACTTC.

V and J are TRBV13 and TRBJ2-7; D is uncertain. The CDR3 sequence is 17 residues long. V was clipped by 0 bases and J by 3 bases, with 18 bases between them. In germline, CDR1 is PRHDT, CDR2 FYEKMQ (reference sequence). CDR3 DNA sequence: TGTGCCAGCAGCTTAGGCAAGACTGGAATCTTCGGCTACGAGCAGTACTTC. Encoded protein: CASSLGKTGIFGYEQYF.

This clone was counted only a few times. The chain combines TRBV4-1 with TRBJ1-5; a weak D match, TRBD1 (5 bases). The CDR3 consists of 17 residues. Germline V gene lookup returns CDR1 MGHRA and CDR2 YSYEKL. Trimming stripped 3 bases from V and 0 bases from J, with 15 bases between. DNA for the CDR3: TGCGCCAGCAGCCATTCGTCGACGGGGGTTAGCAATCAGCCCCAGCATTTT. It yields the protein CASSHSSTGVSNQPQHF.

V is TRBV27 and J is TRBJ2-7; D perhaps matches TRBD1 (5 bases). The CDR3 runs 18 residues. Germline CDR1 and CDR2: MNHEY and SMNVEV (reference sequence). The V end lost 2 bases, the J end lost 0 bases, and 20 bases lay between the germline ends. The CDR3 DNA sequence: TGTGCCAGCAGTTTAAAGAACAGGCTTTGCCTTAGCTCCTACGAGCAGTACTTC. It is translated as CASSLKNRLCLSSYEQYF.

Only one count was recorded for this clone. The chain combines TRBV6-5 with TRBJ2-7; 13 bases are shared with TRBD2. Per the germline V gene, CDR1 is MNHEY and CDR2 is SVGAGI. This CDR3 spans 15 amino acids. Trimming cost V 6 bases and J 3 bases; bases outside gene matches: 5. The CDR3 coding sequence is TGTGCCAGCAGGGGGACTAGCGGGAATTTCTACGAGCAGTACTTC. This translates into CASRGTSGNFYEQYF.

This clone was counted only a few times. The V gene is TRBV28, the J gene TRBJ2-1; 13 bases match TRBD2. Germline-derived CDR1 and CDR2 are MDHEN and SYDVKM. Unmatched junction bases numbered 4, after V lost 8 bases and J lost 6 bases. The CDR3 runs to 14 residues. This CDR3 is CASYTSGGANEQFF. The CDR3 DNA sequence: TGTGCCAGCTATACTAGCGGGGGGGCCAATGAGCAGTTCTTC.

The V gene is TRBV4-1, the J gene TRBJ2-4; weak D call: TRBD2 (5 bases). V was clipped by 9 bases and J by 0 bases, with 18 bases between them. This CDR3 region has 16 residues. The germline gives CDR1 MGHRA, CDR2 YSYEKL. DNA of the CDR3: TGCGCCAGACGTCAGGAGGCGGTTCTAGCCAAAAACATTCAGTACTTC. The encoded protein is CARRQEAVLAKNIQYF.

The chain has TRBV9 and TRBJ1-6; 7 bases match TRBD1. Trimming cost V 4 bases and J 16 bases; bases outside gene matches: 11. This CDR3 region has 13 residues. CDR1 is SGDLS and CDR2 is YYNGEE in the germline V gene. The CDR3 loop reads CASSLEPGQPLHF. For the CDR3, the DNA is TGTGCCAGCAGCCTCGAACCGGGACAGCCACTCCACTTT.

Concerning this clone: Relative to the germline gene, one junction end is altered; a read error may explain this. V usage is TRBV7-7 and J usage is TRBJ2-1, with 10 bases aligning to TRBD2. This CDR3 region has 16 residues. The germline V gene encodes CDR1 SSHAT and CDR2 FNYEAQ (reference sequence). CDR3 nucleotides: TGTGCTAGCAGCTTAGGCAGCGGGGGGGCCAGGGATGAGCAGTTCTTC. Translation: CASSLGSGGARDEQFF.

V gene TRBV7-3 combines with J gene TRBJ2-1; 9 positions match TRBD2. The ends lost 8 bases at V and 7 bases at J; junction bases unmatched: 9. This CDR3 region has 14 residues. The germline CDR1 and CDR2 sequences are SGHTA and FQGTGA. CDR3 protein: CASGGGGARNEQFF. The DNA for the CDR3 is TGTGCCAGCGGAGGCGGGGGGGCACGGAATGAGCAGTTCTTC.

The rearrangement links TRBV19 to TRBJ2-7; 7 nucleotides line up with TRBD2. In germline, CDR1 is LNHDA, CDR2 SQIVND (reference sequence). After removal of 5 bases from V and 0 bases from J, the junction contained 7 bases not matched to a gene. The CDR3 extends over 15 amino acids. The CDR3 region is CASSSGTTGSYEQYF. The DNA of the CDR3 is TGTGCCAGTAGTTCCGGGACTACTGGCTCCTACGAGCAGTACTTC.

This clone is a singleton in its sample. This chain links TRBV11-2 with TRBJ2-5; D is ambiguous. The J call may be incorrect, as the DNA end agrees better with TRBJ2-7. The CDR3 contains 14 residues. Germline V CDR1 and CDR2: SGHAT, FQNNGV. For the CDR3, the DNA is TGTGCCAGCAGCTTAGGTATCGATCGCTACGAGCAGTACTTC. Residues: CASSLGIDRYEQYF.